This T cell receptor beta chain derives from a study of cytomegalovirus exposure and HLA in healthy donors. Findings of the study overall: A few of the chains that were CMV-associated were confirmed in vitro to be specific for CMV antigens. Some TCR beta chains (roughly 160 of them) were listed as cytomegalovirus-associated.

The protocol was immunoSEQ multiplex PCR, while the TCRdb copy is restricted to in-frame clones and leaves out a portion. In the table there are roughly 63,000 clones, around 89% of which are singletons. Concerning this clone itself: Its antigen is not identified.

The sample taken for sequencing was PBMCs. This TCR was sampled from a woman between 18 and 29 years old in good health and CMV-seronegative.

The CDR3 is CASSPLTGSYEQFF. The CDR3, as DNA: TGTGCCAGCTCACCTCTCACAGGAAGCTATGAGCAGTTCTTC. The rearrangement links TRBV18 to TRBJ2-1; D perhaps matches TRBD1 (5 bases). The CDR3 totals 14 residues. The ends were cut back, 3 bases at V and 8 bases at J, with 14 bases in the middle. Germline V lookup: CDR1 KGHSH, CDR2 LQKENI.